This TCR beta chain was sequenced in a study of T cell responses to AZD1222 COVID-19 vaccine. Here immunoSEQ multiplex PCR was the method, and the copy in TCRdb shows in-frame clones only, minus some. The repertoire consists of 150,000 to 200,000 clones, with about 90% occurring once and the leading ten covering roughly 10%. The CDR3 sequence is 15 residues long. Trimming took 5 bases from V and 0 from J, leaving 8 bases between them. Per germline, CDR1 MDHEN and CDR2 SYDVKM. The receptor's source is an adult who received the AZD1222 COVID-19 vaccine. The V and J genes are TRBV28 and TRBJ2-6; D remains ambiguous. The material was peripheral blood, obtained 28 days after the second AZD1222 dose. Here the CDR3 reads CASSGTASGANVLTF. CDR3 nucleotide sequence: TGTGCCAGCAGTGGCACAGCCTCTGGGGCCAACGTCCTGACTTTC.